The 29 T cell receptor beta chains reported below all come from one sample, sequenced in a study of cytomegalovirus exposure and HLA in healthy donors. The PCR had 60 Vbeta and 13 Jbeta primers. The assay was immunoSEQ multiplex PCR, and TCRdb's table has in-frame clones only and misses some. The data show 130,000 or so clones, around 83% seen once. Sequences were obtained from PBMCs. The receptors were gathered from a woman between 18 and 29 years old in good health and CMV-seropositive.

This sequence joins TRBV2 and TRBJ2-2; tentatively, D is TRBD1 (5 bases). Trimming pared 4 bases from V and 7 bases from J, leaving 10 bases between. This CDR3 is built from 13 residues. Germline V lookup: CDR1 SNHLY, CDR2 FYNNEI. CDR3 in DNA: TGTGCCAGCAGTGTTCAGGGCGGCGGGGAGCTGTTTTTT. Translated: CASSVQGGGELFF. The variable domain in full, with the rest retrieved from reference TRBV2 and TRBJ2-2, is EPEVTQTPSHQVTQMGQEVILRCVPISNHLYFYWYRQILGQKVEFLVSFYNNEISEKSEIFDDQFSVERPDGSNFTLKIRSTKLEDSAMYFCASSVQGGGELFFGEGSRLTVL.

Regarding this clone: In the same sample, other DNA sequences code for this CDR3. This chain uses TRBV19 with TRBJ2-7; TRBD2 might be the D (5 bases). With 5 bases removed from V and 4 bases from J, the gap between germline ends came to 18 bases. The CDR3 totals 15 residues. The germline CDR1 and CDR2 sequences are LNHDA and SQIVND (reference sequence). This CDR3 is CASSSAPVLAYEQYF. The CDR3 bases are TGTGCCAGTAGTTCAGCCCCGGTTTTAGCGTACGAGCAGTACTTC.

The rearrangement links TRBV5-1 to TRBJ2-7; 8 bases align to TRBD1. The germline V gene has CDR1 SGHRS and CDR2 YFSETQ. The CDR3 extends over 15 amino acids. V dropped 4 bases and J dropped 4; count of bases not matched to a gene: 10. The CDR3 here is CASSPTTGAEYEQYF. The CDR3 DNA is TGCGCCAGCAGCCCGACGACAGGGGCGGAGTACGAGCAGTACTTC.

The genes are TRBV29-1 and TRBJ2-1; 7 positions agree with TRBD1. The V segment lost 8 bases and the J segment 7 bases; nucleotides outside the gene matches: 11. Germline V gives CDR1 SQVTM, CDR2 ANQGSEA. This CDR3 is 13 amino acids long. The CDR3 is CSSCRTGQNEQFF. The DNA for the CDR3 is TGCAGCTCATGTAGGACAGGACAAAATGAGCAGTTCTTC.

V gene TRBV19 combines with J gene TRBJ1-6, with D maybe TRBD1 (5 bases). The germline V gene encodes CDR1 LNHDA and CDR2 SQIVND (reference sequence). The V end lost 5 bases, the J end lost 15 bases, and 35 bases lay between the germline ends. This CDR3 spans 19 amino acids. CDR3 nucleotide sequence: TGTGCCAGTAGTGAGTACAGGCCAATGATGTACCCCCCAATATCGCTCCTCCACTTT. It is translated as CASSEYRPMMYPPISLLHF.

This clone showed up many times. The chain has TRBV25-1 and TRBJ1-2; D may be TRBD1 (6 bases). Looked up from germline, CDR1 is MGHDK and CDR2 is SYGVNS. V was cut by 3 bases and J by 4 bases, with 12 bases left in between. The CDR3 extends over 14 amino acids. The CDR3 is CASSEEGGVYGYTF. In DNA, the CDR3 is TGTGCCAGCAGTGAGGAGGGGGGGGTCTATGGCTACACCTTC.

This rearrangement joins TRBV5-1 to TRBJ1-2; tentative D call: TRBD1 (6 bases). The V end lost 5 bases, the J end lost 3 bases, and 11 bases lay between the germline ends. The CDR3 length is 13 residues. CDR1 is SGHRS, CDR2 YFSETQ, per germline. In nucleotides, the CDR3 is TGCGCCAGCAGTCGGGAGGGGGACTATGGCTACACCTTC. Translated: CASSREGDYGYTF.

The CDR3 sequence: CASSQEDRGFSPLHF. CDR3 nucleotide sequence: TGTGCCAGCAGCCAAGAAGACAGGGGTTTTTCACCCCTCCACTTT. The V call is TRBV4-2, the J call TRBJ1-6, with 8 bases identical to TRBD1. J lost 9 bases, V lost 0 bases, and 4 bases had no gene match. Germline values: CDR1 LGHNA, CDR2 YNFKEQ. This CDR3 spans 15 amino acids.

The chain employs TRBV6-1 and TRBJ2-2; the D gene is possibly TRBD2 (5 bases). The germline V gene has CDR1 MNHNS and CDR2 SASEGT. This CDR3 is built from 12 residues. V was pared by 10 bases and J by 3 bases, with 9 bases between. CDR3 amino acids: CAIRGYTGELFF. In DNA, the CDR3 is TGTGCCATCCGGGGTTACACCGGGGAGCTGTTTTTT.

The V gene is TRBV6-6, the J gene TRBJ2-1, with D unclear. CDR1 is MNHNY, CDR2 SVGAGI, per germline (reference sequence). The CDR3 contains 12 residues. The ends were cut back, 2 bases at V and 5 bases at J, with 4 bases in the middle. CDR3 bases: TGTGCCAGCAGTTACGCGGACAATGAGCAGTTCTTC. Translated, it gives CASSYADNEQFF.

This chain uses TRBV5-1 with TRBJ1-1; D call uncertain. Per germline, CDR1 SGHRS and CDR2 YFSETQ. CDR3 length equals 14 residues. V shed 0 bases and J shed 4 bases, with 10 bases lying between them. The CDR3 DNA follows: TGCGCCAGCAGCTTGGCCGGAGGAGGCACTGAAGCTTTCTTT. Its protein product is CASSLAGGGTEAFF.

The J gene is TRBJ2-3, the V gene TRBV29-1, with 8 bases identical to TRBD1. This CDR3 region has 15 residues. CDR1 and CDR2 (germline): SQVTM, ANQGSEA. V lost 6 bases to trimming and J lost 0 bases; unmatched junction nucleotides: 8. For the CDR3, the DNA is TGCAGCGTCCGGGGGACAGGAACAAGCACAGATACGCAGTATTTT. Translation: CSVRGTGTSTDTQYF.

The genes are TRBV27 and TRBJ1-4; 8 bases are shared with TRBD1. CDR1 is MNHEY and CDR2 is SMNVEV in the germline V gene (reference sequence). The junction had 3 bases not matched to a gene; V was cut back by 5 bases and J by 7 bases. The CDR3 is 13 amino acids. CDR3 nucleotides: TGTGCCAGCAGTCCCACAGGGGGTGAAAAACTGTTTTTT. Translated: CASSPTGGEKLFF.

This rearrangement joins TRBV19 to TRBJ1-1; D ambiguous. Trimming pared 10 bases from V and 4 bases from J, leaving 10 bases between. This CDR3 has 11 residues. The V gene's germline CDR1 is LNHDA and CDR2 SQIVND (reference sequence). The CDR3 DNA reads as TGTGCCACAGCGTTGCTCACTGAAGCTTTCTTT. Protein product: CATALLTEAFF.

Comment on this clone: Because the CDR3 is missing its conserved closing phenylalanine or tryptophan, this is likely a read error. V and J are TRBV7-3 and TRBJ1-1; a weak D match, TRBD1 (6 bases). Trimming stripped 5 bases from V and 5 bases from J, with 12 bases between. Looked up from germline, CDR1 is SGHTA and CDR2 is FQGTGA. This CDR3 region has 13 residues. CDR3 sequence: CASSRQVRTEAFL. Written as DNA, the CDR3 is TGTGCCAGCAGCCGACAGGTCCGAACTGAAGCTTTCCTT.

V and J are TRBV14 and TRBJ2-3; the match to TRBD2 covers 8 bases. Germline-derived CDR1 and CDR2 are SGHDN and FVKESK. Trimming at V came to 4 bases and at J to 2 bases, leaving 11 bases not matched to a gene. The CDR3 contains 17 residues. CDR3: CASSPGSERGITDTQYF. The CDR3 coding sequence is TGTGCCAGCAGCCCAGGGAGCGAGCGGGGGATCACAGATACGCAGTATTTT.

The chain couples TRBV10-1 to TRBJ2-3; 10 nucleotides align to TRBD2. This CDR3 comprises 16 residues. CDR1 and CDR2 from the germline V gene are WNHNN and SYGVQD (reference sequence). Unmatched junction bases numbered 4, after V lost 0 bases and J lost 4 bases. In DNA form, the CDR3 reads TGCGCCAGCAGTGAGTCAAGCGGGGGGGCCCCAGATACGCAGTATTTT. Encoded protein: CASSESSGGAPDTQYF.

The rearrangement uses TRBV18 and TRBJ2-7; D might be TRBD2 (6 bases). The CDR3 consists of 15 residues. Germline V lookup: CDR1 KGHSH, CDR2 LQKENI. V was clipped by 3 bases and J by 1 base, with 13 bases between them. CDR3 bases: TGTGCCAGCTCACCCGGATTAGCGGAGTCCTACGAGCAGTACTTC. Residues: CASSPGLAESYEQYF.

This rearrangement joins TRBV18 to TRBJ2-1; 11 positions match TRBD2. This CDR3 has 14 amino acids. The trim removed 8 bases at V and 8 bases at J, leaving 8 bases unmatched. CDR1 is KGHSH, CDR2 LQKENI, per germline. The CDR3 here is CASRLAGGFDEQFF. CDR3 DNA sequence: TGTGCCAGCCGTCTAGCGGGGGGATTCGATGAGCAGTTCTTC.

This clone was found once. The CDR3 DNA reads TGTGCCAGCTTAGCGGGGGAGTCATACGAGCAGTACTTC. Translation gives CASLAGESYEQYF. The chain links TRBV2 to TRBJ2-7; 9 bases agree with TRBD2. With 8 bases clipped from V and 4 bases from J, the junction kept 6 bases outside the gene matches. Germline V gene data show CDR1 as SNHLY and CDR2 as FYNNEI. The CDR3 totals 13 residues. The variable domain in full, completed from reference TRBV2 and TRBJ2-7, reads EPEVTQTPSHQVTQMGQEVILRCVPISNHLYFYWYRQILGQKVEFLVSFYNNEISEKSEIFDDQFSVERPDGSNFTLKIRSTKLEDSAMYFCASLAGESYEQYFGPGTRLTVT.

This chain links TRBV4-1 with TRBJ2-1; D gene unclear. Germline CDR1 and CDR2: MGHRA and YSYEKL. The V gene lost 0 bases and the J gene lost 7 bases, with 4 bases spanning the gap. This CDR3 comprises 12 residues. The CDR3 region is CASSQELNEQFF. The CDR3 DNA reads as TGCGCCAGCAGCCAAGAACTGAATGAGCAGTTCTTC.

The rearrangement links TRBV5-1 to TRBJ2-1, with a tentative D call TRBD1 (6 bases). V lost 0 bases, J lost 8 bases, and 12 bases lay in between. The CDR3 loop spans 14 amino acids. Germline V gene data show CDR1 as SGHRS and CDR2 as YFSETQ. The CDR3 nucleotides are TGCGCCAGCAGCTTGGGGGGGCTCCGCGATGAGCAGTTCTTC. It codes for CASSLGGLRDEQFF.

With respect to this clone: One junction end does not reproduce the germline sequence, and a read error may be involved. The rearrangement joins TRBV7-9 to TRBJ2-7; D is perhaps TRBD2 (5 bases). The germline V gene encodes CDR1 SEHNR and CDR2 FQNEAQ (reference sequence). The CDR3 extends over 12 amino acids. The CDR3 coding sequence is TGTGCCAGCAGCCTCGAGGGCCAGGTGAGGAGCTTC. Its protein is CASSLEGQVRSF. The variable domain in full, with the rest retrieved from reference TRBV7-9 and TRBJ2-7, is DTGVSQNPRHKITKRGQNVTFRCDPISEHNRLYWYRQTLGQGPEFLTYFQNEAQLEKSRLLSDRFSAERPKGSFSTLEIQRTEQGDSAMYLCASSLEGQVRSFGPGTRLTVT.

DNA of the CDR3: TGTGCCAGCAGCTTAGGAGGGAGCACGGGGGATGAGCAGTTCTTC. This translates into CASSLGGSTGDEQFF. The V gene is TRBV7-2, the J gene TRBJ2-1; D is possibly TRBD2 (6 bases). CDR1 and CDR2 (germline): SGHTA, FQGNSA. The V and J ends lost 1 base and 8 bases respectively, with 15 bases between them. This CDR3 is 15 amino acids long.

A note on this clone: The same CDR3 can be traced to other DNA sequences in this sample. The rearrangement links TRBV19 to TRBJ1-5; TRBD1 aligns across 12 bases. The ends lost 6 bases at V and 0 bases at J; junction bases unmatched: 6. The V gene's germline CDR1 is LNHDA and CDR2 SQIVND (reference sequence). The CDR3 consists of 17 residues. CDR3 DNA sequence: TGTGCCAGTAGGCGGGACAGGGGGCTCTATAGCAATCAGCCCCAGCATTTT. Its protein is CASRRDRGLYSNQPQHF.

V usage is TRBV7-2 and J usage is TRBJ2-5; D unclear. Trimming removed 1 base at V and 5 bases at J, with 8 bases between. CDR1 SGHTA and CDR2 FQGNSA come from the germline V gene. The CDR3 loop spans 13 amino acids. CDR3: CASSLELRETQYF. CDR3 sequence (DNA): TGTGCCAGCAGCTTAGAACTAAGGGAGACCCAGTACTTC.

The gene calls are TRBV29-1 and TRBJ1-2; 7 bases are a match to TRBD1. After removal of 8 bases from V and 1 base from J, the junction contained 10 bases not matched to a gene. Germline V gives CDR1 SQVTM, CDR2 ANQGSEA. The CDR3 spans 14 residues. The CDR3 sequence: CSLRDSNSNYGYTF. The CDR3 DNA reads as TGCAGCCTCCGGGACAGCAATAGTAACTATGGCTACACCTTC.

The CDR3 region has the DNA TGTGCCAGTAGTCAGGGACTAGCGGGGGGGCGTTCCTACAATGAGCAGTTCTTC. It yields the protein CASSQGLAGGRSYNEQFF. V and J are TRBV19 and TRBJ2-1; 16 bases agree with TRBD2. The CDR3 contains 18 residues. The trim removed 5 bases at V and 1 base at J, leaving 5 bases unmatched. In germline, CDR1 is LNHDA, CDR2 SQIVND (reference sequence).

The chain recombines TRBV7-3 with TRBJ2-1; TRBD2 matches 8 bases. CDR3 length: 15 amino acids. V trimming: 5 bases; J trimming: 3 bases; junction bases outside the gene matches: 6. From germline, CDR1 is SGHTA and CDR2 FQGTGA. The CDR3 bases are TGTGCCAGCAGCAACGGGGGGGTTGGCTACAATGAGCAGTTCTTC. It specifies CASSNGGVGYNEQFF.